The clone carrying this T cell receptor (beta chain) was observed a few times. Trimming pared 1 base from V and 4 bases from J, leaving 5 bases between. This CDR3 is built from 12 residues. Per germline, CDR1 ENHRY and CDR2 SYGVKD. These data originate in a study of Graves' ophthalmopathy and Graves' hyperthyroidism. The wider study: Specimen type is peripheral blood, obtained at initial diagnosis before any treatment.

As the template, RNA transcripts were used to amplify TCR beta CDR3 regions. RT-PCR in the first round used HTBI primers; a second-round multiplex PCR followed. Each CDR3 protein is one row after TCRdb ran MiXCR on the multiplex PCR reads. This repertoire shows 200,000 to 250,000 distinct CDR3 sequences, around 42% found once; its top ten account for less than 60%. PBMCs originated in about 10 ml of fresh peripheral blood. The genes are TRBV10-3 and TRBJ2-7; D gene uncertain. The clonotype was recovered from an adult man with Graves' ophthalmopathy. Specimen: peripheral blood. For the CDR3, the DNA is TGTGCCATCAGTGAGTTCGAGTACGAGCAGTACTTC. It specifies CAISEFEYEQYF.